The rows below give T cell receptor beta chains drawn from one sample of a study of blood T cells in healthy people across ages. One entry per CDR3 protein results from TCRdb running MiXCR on the 5' RACE reads. The table records roughly 560,000 distinct CDR3 sequences, about 25% of them present only once. This sample also belongs to another study, concerning T cells of mothers and their children.

Material for sequencing was blood. The receptor set was obtained from a boy younger than 18 in good health. The CDR3 runs from the conserved cysteine through the conserved F or W. A D gene is named only where the DNA matches it firmly. Clone sizes are given selectively: once, few, many, or a class where the clone is expanded.

>TRBJ2-3|TRBV12-3/TRBV12-4|many|16|TRBD2
CASSPWERGQEDTQYF
TGTGCCAGCAGCCCATGGGAGCGGGGGCAGGAAGATACGCAGTATTTT
>TRBJ2-5|TRBV29-1|-|11|-
CSVDPFGTQYF
TGCAGCGTTGACCCATTCGGGACCCAGTACTTC
>TRBJ1-1|TRBV7-9|-|15|-
CASSPRVASNTEAFF
TGTGCCAGCAGCCCGAGGGTAGCATCAAACACTGAAGCTTTCTTT
>TRBJ2-7|TRBV28|-|15|TRBD2
CASRRTSGSYYEQYF
TGTGCCAGCAGAAGGACTAGCGGGAGTTACTACGAGCAGTACTTC
>TRBJ2-3|TRBV29-1|-|11|-
CSVADTDTQYF
TGCAGCGTTGCAGACACAGATACGCAGTATTTT
>TRBJ2-7|TRBV6-1|few|17|-
CASSVHPGTQSSYEQYF
TGTGCCAGCAGTGTCCACCCCGGGACTCAAAGCTCCTACGAGCAGTACTTC
>TRBJ2-1|TRBV7-3|many|13|-
CASSPGRDNEQFF
TGTGCCAGCAGCCCCGGGAGAGACAATGAGCAGTTCTTC
>TRBJ2-7|TRBV6-1|-|14|-
CASSEVDGFYEQYF
TGTGCCAGCAGTGAAGTGGATGGTTTCTACGAGCAGTACTTC
>TRBJ2-1|TRBV27|few|15|TRBD2
CASSLSRGGHYEQFF
TGTGCCAGCAGTTTATCGCGGGGGGGCCATTATGAGCAGTTCTTC
>TRBJ2-7|TRBV7-2|many|12|-
CASSSTGYEQYF
TGTGCCAGCAGCTCGACAGGCTACGAGCAGTACTTC